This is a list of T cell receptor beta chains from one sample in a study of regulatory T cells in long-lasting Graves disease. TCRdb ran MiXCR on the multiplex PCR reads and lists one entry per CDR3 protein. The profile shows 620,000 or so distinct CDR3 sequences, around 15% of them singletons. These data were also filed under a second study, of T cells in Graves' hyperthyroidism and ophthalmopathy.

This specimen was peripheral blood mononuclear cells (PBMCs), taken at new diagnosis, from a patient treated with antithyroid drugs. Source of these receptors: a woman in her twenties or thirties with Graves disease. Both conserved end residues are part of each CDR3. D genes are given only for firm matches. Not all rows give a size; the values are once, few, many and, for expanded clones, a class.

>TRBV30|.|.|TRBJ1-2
TGTGCCTGGAATGGGTATGGGGGGGCAGAAGGCTACACCTTC
CAWNGYGGAEGYTF
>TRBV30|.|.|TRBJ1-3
TGTGCCTGGAGTGTATCATTTGGAAACACCATATATTTT
CAWSVSFGNTIYF
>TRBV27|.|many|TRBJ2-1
TGTGCCAGCAGTTTTGGTTTAAGCAATGAGCAGTTCTTC
CASSFGLSNEQFF
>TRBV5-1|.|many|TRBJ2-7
TGCGCCAGCAGCTTGGATACGGCGGACGAGCAGTACTTC
CASSLDTADEQYF
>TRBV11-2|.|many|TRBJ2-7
TGTGCCAGCAGCTCCCCCACCTACGAGCAGTACTTC
CASSSPTYEQYF
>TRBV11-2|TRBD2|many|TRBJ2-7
TGTGCCAGCAGCTTGGGGACTAGCGGGAGACTCTACGAGCAGTACTTC
CASSLGTSGRLYEQYF
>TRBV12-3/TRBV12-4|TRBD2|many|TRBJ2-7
TGTGCCAGCAGTTTAGAGACTAGCGGGGCCTACGAGCAGTACTTC
CASSLETSGAYEQYF
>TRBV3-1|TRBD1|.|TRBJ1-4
TGTGCCAGCAGCCAATGGGGGACAGGAAATGAAAAACTGTTTTTT
CASSQWGTGNEKLFF
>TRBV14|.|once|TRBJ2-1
TGTGCCAGCAGCCGGATGTTAAGTGAGCAGTTCTTC
CASSRMLSEQFF
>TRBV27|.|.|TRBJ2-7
TGTGCCAGCAGTTCGGGCGGGGGCCTCACCTACGAGCAGTACTTC
CASSSGGGLTYEQYF
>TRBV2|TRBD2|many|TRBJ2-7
TGTGCCAGCAGGACTAGCGGTTTCTACGAGCAGTACTTC
CASRTSGFYEQYF
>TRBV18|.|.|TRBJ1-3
TGTGCCAGCTCACCGTTGGGACGGCAATCTAGCTCTGGAAACACCATATATTTT
CASSPLGRQSSSGNTIYF
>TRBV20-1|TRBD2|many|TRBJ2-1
TGCAGTGCTCCGAACAGCGGGAGAGGGAATGAGCAGTTCTTC
CSAPNSGRGNEQFF
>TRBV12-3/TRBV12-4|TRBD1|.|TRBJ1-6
TGTGCCAGCAGTCGGGACAGGGAGTCACCCCTCCACTTT
CASSRDRESPLHF
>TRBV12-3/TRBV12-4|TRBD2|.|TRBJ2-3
TGTGCCAGCAGTTTAGCGCTCGAGCGGGACCGAACAGATATGCAGTATTTT
CASSLALERDRTDMQYF
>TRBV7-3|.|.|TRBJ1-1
TGTGCCAGCAGCGTATCCCAGGACGGTGAAGCTTTCTTT
CASSVSQDGEAFF
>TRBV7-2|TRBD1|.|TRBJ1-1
TGTGCCAGCAGCTCCTCTTGGACAGGGGCGTACACTGAAGCTTTCTTT
CASSSSWTGAYTEAFF
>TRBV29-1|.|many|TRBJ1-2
TGCAGCGTTGAATCGGCAGGAGGGACTTATGGCTACACCTTC
CSVESAGGTYGYTF
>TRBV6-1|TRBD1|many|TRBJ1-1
TGTGCCAGCAGGGACAGGGCTACGAACACTGAAGCTTTCTTT
CASRDRATNTEAFF
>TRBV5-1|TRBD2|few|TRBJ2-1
TGCGCCAGCAGCCCCGTAGCGGGTCCAATTGAGCAGTTCTTC
CASSPVAGPIEQFF
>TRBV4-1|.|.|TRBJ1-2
TGCGCCAGCAGCCAATTTTCCCAGCTAGAAGTAGGCTATGGCTACACCTTC
CASSQFSQLEVGYGYTF
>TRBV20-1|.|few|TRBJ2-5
TGCAGTGCCCCTATAGTTGGATTCGGGGAGACCCAGTACTTC
CSAPIVGFGETQYF
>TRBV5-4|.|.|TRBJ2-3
TGTGCCAGCAACCGCCGGCAAGGGCCTCTTGTGGATACGCAGTATTTT
CASNRRQGPLVDTQYF
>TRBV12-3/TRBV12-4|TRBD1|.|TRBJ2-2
TGTGCCAGCAGTGAACAGGACAGGGTAAACACCGGGGAGCTGTTTTTT
CASSEQDRVNTGELFF
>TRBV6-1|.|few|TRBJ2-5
TGTGCCAGCACTAGGACGATAGAGACCCAGTACTTC
CASTRTIETQYF
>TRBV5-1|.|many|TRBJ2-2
TGCGCCAGCAGCACCCCTCAGACCCGCGTTAACACCGGGGAGCTGTTTTTT
CASSTPQTRVNTGELFF
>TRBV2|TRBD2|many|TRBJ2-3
TGTGCCAGCAGGGGGACTAGCGGCGGCACAGATACGCAGTATTTT
CASRGTSGGTDTQYF
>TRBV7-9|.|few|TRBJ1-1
TGTGCCAGCAGCTCCTCAACGGGGGTTCGAACTGAAGCTTTCTTT
CASSSSTGVRTEAFF
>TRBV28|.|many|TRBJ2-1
TGTGCCACAAAGGGGTTTGCGAGCTCCTACAATGAGCAGTTCTTC
CATKGFASSYNEQFF
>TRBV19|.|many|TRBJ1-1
TGTGCCAGTAGTCCACAGGGTTACACTGAAGCTTTCTTT
CASSPQGYTEAFF
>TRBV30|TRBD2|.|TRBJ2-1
TGTGCCTGGACCCTCGGGACTAGCGCATACAATGAGCAGTTCTTC
CAWTLGTSAYNEQFF
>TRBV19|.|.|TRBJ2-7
TGTGCCAGTAGTACCCTTATCGGGGTTGTCTACGAGCAGTACTTC
CASSTLIGVVYEQYF
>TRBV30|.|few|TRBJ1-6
TGTGCCTGGAGTGAGAGGGCACCCCTCCACTTT
CAWSERAPLHF
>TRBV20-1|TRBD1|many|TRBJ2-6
TGCAGTGCAACCGGGACAGGGATCTCTGGGGCCAACGTCCTGACTTTC
CSATGTGISGANVLTF
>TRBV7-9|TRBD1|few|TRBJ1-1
TGTGCCAGCAGCTCAGACAGGGGGTCCACTGAAGCTTTCTTT
CASSSDRGSTEAFF
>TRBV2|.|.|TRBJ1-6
TGTGCCACCGCGGGGGAAAATAATTCACCCCTCCACTTT
CATAGENNSPLHF
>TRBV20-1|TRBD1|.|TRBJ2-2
TGCAGTGCTAGAACCGGGACAGGGGGCAACACCGGGGAGCTGTTTTTT
CSARTGTGGNTGELFF
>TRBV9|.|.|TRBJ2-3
TGTGCCAGCAGCGGAACGGGGCCAAAGGGGGTAGATACGCAGTATTTT
CASSGTGPKGVDTQYF
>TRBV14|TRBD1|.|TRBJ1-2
TGTGCCAGCAGCCAAATCTCAGGGGGCCCTAACTATGGCTACACCTTC
CASSQISGGPNYGYTF
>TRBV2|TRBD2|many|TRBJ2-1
TGTGCCAGCAGAAAGGGACTAGCGGGAACGCAGTTCTTC
CASRKGLAGTQFF
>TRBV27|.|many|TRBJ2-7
TGTGCCAGCAGTTATGGACAGTCCTACGAGCAGTACTTC
CASSYGQSYEQYF